This T cell receptor beta chain was sequenced in a study of T cell clones after liver transplantation. V lost 0 bases to trimming and J lost 9 bases, with 6 bases between them. Per the germline V gene, CDR1 is MNHNS and CDR2 is SASEGT. CDR3 length equals 12 residues. The repertoire was sequenced with immunoSEQ multiplex PCR; TCRdb's copy has only in-frame clones and lacks some. The sample has about 53,000 clones, around 84% seen once. The receptor was derived from a human donor who received a liver transplant. The sample in question was CD4+ T cells from blood, obtained before liver transplant. This chain connects TRBV6-1 to TRBJ2-4; D uncertain. The CDR3 region is CASSEAFGIQYF. CDR3 DNA: TGTGCCAGCAGTGAAGCATTTGGCATTCAGTACTTC.